This T cell receptor beta chain was captured by sequencing in a study of blood T cell repertoires in COVID-19. The table came from immunoSEQ multiplex PCR; TCRdb's copy has only in-frame clones and leaves some out. The profile shows more than 250,000 clones, around 87% of them singletons. The sequenced material came from PBMCs or T cells enriched from blood (not recorded which). The sequence derives from a young woman with acute COVID-19.

The CDR3 sequence: CASKQGQGNRGGFYGYTF. The DNA of the CDR3 is TGTGCCAGTAAGCAGGGACAGGGAAACCGGGGCGGCTTCTATGGCTACACCTTC. This sequence joins TRBV19 and TRBJ1-2; 9 bases fit TRBD1. From germline, CDR1 is LNHDA and CDR2 SQIVND (reference sequence). The V segment lost 7 bases and the J segment 4 bases; nucleotides outside the gene matches: 19. The CDR3 has 18 residues.